Described below is a single T cell receptor beta chain sequence and its context. The limits of the CDR3 on the DNA are not certain, so only TCRdb's listed CDR3 is given. The CDR3 spans 17 amino acids, including both terminal residues. The data were obtained in a study of blood T cell repertoires in COVID-19. Across the study: Specimens from acute and convalescent COVID-19 originated in the United States, Italy and Spain. T cells, B-cell-depleted T cells, or PBMCs supplied cDNA or gDNA.

Method: immunoSEQ multiplex PCR; TCRdb's copy keeps in-frame clones and lacks some. Here the sample spans around 170,000 clones, roughly three quarters being singletons. Sequencing input: peripheral blood. J is TRBJ2-5 and V is TRBV21-1; the table's D gene call, TRBD1, was not cross checked with the DNA. TRBV21-1 is listed as a pseudogene. The clonotype originates from a woman of 80 years or more with COVID-19, enrolled during active disease. CDR3 loop: CASSKVGEGTGDETQYF.